This entry lists 26 T cell receptor beta chains sequenced from one sample in a study of T cell responses to AZD1222 COVID-19 vaccine. Clones were read by immunoSEQ multiplex PCR, and TCRdb kept only the in-frame ones, dropping some. The sample has around 99,000 clones; around 90% are singletons. Sequenced material: peripheral blood, taken 28 days after the second AZD1222 dose. Source of these receptors: an adult who received the AZD1222 COVID-19 vaccine.

This sequence joins TRBV6-4 and TRBJ1-1, with D uncertain. V gave up 9 bases and J gave up 1 base, with 6 bases separating them. The CDR3 has 11 residues. Looked up from germline, CDR1 is MRHNA and CDR2 is SNTAGT. The CDR3 here is CARTENTEAFF. CDR3 coding DNA: TGTGCCAGGACCGAGAACACTGAAGCTTTCTTT.

V is TRBV19 and J is TRBJ1-1, with TRBD1 matching 7 bases. The CDR3 runs to 14 residues. CDR1 is LNHDA, CDR2 SQIVND, per germline (reference sequence). V dropped 3 bases and J dropped 3; count of bases not matched to a gene: 4. For the CDR3, the DNA is TGTGCCAGTAGTATGGGACAGTGGCACACTGAAGCTTTCTTT. Translation: CASSMGQWHTEAFF. Based on the CDR3 plus reference TRBV19 and TRBJ1-1, the full variable domain is DGGITQSPKYLFRKEGQNVTLSCEQNLNHDAMYWYRQDPGQGLRLIYYSQIVNDFQKGDIAEGYSVSREKKESFPLTVTSAQKNPTAFYLCASSMGQWHTEAFFGQGTRLTVV.

CDR3 loop: CASSLDRNTEAFF. In nucleotides, the CDR3 is TGTGCCAGCAGTCTGGACAGGAACACTGAAGCTTTCTTT. The chain couples TRBV28 to TRBJ1-1; D may be TRBD1 (6 bases). V gave up 5 bases and J gave up 1 base, with 8 bases separating them. CDR1 is MDHEN, CDR2 SYDVKM, per germline. The CDR3 consists of 13 residues.

This clone was counted a few times. The gene calls are TRBV19 and TRBJ2-1; D is uncertain. The CDR3 runs 13 residues. CDR1 is LNHDA, CDR2 SQIVND, per germline (reference sequence). V was clipped by 4 bases and J by 0 bases, with 4 bases between them. CDR3 in amino acids: CASSTDSYNEQFF. The CDR3 region has the DNA TGTGCCAGTAGTACCGACTCCTACAATGAGCAGTTCTTC. Based on the CDR3 plus reference TRBV19 and TRBJ2-1, the full variable domain is DGGITQSPKYLFRKEGQNVTLSCEQNLNHDAMYWYRQDPGQGLRLIYYSQIVNDFQKGDIAEGYSVSREKKESFPLTVTSAQKNPTAFYLCASSTDSYNEQFFGPGTRLTVL.

This chain joins TRBV6-2 or TRBV6-3 and TRBJ2-7, with D possibly being TRBD2 (5 bases). The CDR3 consists of 15 residues. The germline V gene has CDR1 MNHEY and CDR2 SVGEGT. Deletions cut 5 bases from V and 0 bases from J, with 14 bases between. The CDR3 sequence is CASSLLLVNSYEQYF. The CDR3 nucleotides are TGTGCCAGCAGTCTTCTACTAGTGAACTCCTACGAGCAGTACTTC.

As to this clone: The same CDR3 arises from other DNA sequences in this sample as well. The V and J genes are TRBV5-6 and TRBJ1-5, with unresolved D. This CDR3 spans 12 amino acids. The germline CDR1 and CDR2 sequences are SGHDT and YYEEEE. The V end lost 4 bases, the J end lost 2 bases, and 4 bases lay between the germline ends. Here the CDR3 reads CASSLGNQPQHF. Here the CDR3 DNA reads TGTGCCAGCAGCCTGGGCAATCAGCCCCAGCATTTT.

The chain carries TRBV5-4 and TRBJ2-2; tentatively, D is TRBD1 (5 bases). The CDR3 contains 16 residues. The ends were cut back, 0 bases at V and 1 base at J, with 10 bases in the middle. CDR1 and CDR2 from the germline V gene are SGHNT and YYREEE (reference sequence). The DNA of the CDR3 is TGTGCCAGCAGCTTGGCAGCAGGGATGAACACCGGGGAGCTGTTTTTT. Translating gives CASSLAAGMNTGELFF.

This chain links TRBV6-2 or TRBV6-3 with TRBJ2-7; weak D call: TRBD2 (5 bases). In germline, CDR1 is MNHEY, CDR2 SVGEGT. The V end was cut by 5 bases, the J end by 3 bases, with 14 bases between. The CDR3 runs 14 residues. The CDR3 protein is CASSTQDGDYEQYF. The CDR3, as DNA: TGTGCCAGCAGTACCCAGGACGGGGACTACGAGCAGTACTTC.

This clone occurred a few times. V usage is TRBV6-2 or TRBV6-3 and J usage is TRBJ2-3, with TRBD1 identical over 7 bases. Germline assignment: CDR1 MNHEY and CDR2 SVGEGT. Losses at the gene ends were 2 bases for V and 0 bases for J; bases not matched to a gene: 5. This CDR3 has 16 amino acids. CDR3 nucleotide sequence: TGTGCCAGCAGTTACAAGAGGGACAGTAGCACAGATACGCAGTATTTT. Translation: CASSYKRDSSTDTQYF.

This chain uses TRBV5-6 with TRBJ2-1; D uncertain. This CDR3 contains 15 residues. Germline-derived CDR1 and CDR2 are SGHDT and YYEEEE. V lost 0 bases and J 2 bases, leaving 9 bases between the germline ends. As DNA, the CDR3 is TGTGCCAGCAGCTTGGAAGGATTAGCCTACAATGAGCAGTTCTTC. Translated, it gives CASSLEGLAYNEQFF.

V gene TRBV10-3 combines with J gene TRBJ2-3; D is possibly TRBD1 (5 bases). Germline V gene lookup returns CDR1 ENHRY and CDR2 SYGVKD. The CDR3 length is 13 residues. Trimming stripped 7 bases from V and 6 bases from J, with 14 bases between. The CDR3 is CAITPGIPDTQYF. Written as DNA, the CDR3 is TGTGCCATCACCCCAGGGATCCCCGATACGCAGTATTTT.

The chain uses TRBV23-1 and TRBJ1-2; no definite D call. TRBV23-1 is an ORF, with its function uncertain. The CDR3 length is 12 residues. Trimming shortened V by 4 bases and J by 4 bases, and 7 bases separated the two germline ends. CDR3 sequence reads: CASSPESYGYTF. CDR3 sequence (DNA): TGCGCCAGCAGTCCTGAGAGCTATGGCTACACCTTC.

The sample holds a few counts of this clone. The chain couples TRBV7-2 to TRBJ1-2; D unclear. Trimming removed 5 bases from V and 0 bases from J, with 7 bases in between. The CDR3 sequence is 13 residues long. Germline CDR1 is SGHTA and CDR2 is FQGNSA. The CDR3 here is CASSGYPNYGYTF. Here the CDR3 DNA reads TGTGCCAGCAGCGGGTACCCTAACTATGGCTACACCTTC.

In its sample, this clone was seen once. This sequence joins TRBV19 and TRBJ1-1; D is uncertain. The CDR3 contains 15 residues. Germline assignment: CDR1 LNHDA and CDR2 SQIVND (reference sequence). V was shortened by 5 bases and J by 1 base, with 14 bases between the two germline ends. CDR3 residues: CASSPVVPSNTEAFF. The CDR3, as DNA: TGTGCCAGTAGTCCGGTGGTCCCCTCGAACACTGAAGCTTTCTTT.

The chain joins TRBV5-1 to TRBJ1-1; 12 bases map to TRBD1. The germline V gene encodes CDR1 SGHRS and CDR2 YFSETQ. Trimming at V came to 2 bases and at J to 5 bases, leaving 7 bases not matched to a gene. This CDR3 region has 16 residues. The CDR3 DNA sequence: TGCGCCAGCAGCTTCCCCCGGGACAGGGGGCAGACTGAAGCTTTCTTT. It yields the protein CASSFPRDRGQTEAFF. The full variable domain, rest sourced from reference TRBV5-1 and TRBJ1-1, is KAGVTQTPRYLIKTRGQQVTLSCSPISGHRSVSWYQQTPGQGLQFLFEYFSETQRNKGNFPGRFSGRQFSNSRSEMNVSTLELGDSALYLCASSFPRDRGQTEAFFGQGTRLTVV.

The gene calls are TRBV11-2 and TRBJ2-7; no clear D. V was clipped by 1 base and J by 4 bases, with 8 bases between them. The CDR3 consists of 13 residues. The germline CDR1 and CDR2 sequences are SGHAT and FQNNGV. In DNA form, the CDR3 reads TGTGCCAGCAGCTTAGCGCGGCCTTACGAGCAGTACTTC. Its protein product is CASSLARPYEQYF.

V is TRBV11-2 and J is TRBJ2-7; a weak D match, TRBD1 (6 bases). The CDR3 has 16 amino acids. CDR1 and CDR2 from the germline V gene are SGHAT and FQNNGV. V was clipped by 0 bases and J by 0 bases, with 12 bases between them. As DNA, the CDR3 is TGTGCCAGCAGCTTAGAACTACAGGGCCTCTCCTACGAGCAGTACTTC. Translation gives CASSLELQGLSYEQYF.

V usage is TRBV2 and J usage is TRBJ2-3; D gene uncertain. V dropped 7 bases and J dropped 0 bases, with 17 bases sitting between them. CDR3 length: 16 amino acids. Per germline, CDR1 SNHLY and CDR2 FYNNEI. The CDR3 DNA sequence: TGTGCCAGCACCATAAGGCCCGCCGGAAGCACAGATACGCAGTATTTT. This gives the protein CASTIRPAGSTDTQYF.

The rearrangement links TRBV14 to TRBJ1-4; D is ambiguous. CDR1 and CDR2 from the germline V gene are SGHDN and FVKESK. Trimming took off 4 bases at V and 0 bases at J, with 9 bases between the two ends. The CDR3 spans 15 residues. In DNA form, the CDR3 reads TGTGCCAGCAGCCGATCCATCTCAACTAATGAAAAACTGTTTTTT. This translates into CASSRSISTNEKLFF. The variable domain in full, completed from reference TRBV14 and TRBJ1-4, reads EAGVTQFPSHSVIEKGQTVTLRCDPISGHDNLYWYRRVMGKEIKFLLHFVKESKQDESGMPNNRFLAERTGGTYSTLKVQPAELEDSGVYFCASSRSISTNEKLFFGSGTQLSVL.

J is TRBJ2-2 and V is TRBV25-1; D is perhaps TRBD2 (6 bases). Per the germline V gene, CDR1 is MGHDK and CDR2 is SYGVNS. Trimming cost V 2 bases and J 4 bases, with 14 bases left between them. This CDR3 comprises 16 residues. DNA of the CDR3: TGTGCCAGCAGTGAACAGAGGAGGGCTGGCACCGGGGAGCTGTTTTTT. Translated, it gives CASSEQRRAGTGELFF.

This clone was recorded once. The V gene is TRBV12-3 or TRBV12-4, the J gene TRBJ1-2; D remains unclear. This CDR3 region has 10 residues. Trimming removed 6 bases from V and 8 bases from J, with 7 bases in between. CDR3 in amino acids: CASSYNGYTF. CDR3 bases: TGTGCCAGCAGCTACAACGGCTACACCTTC.

The chain employs TRBV6-2 or TRBV6-3 and TRBJ2-7, with 14 bases lining up with TRBD2. The CDR3 contains 17 residues. Germline assignment: CDR1 MNHEY and CDR2 SVGEGT. With 5 bases clipped from V and 2 bases from J, the junction kept 8 bases outside the gene matches. This chain's CDR3 is CASSTGTSGRLAYEQYF. In nucleotides, the CDR3 is TGTGCCAGCAGTACAGGGACTAGCGGGAGATTGGCCTACGAGCAGTACTTC.

The count of this clone is one. The rearrangement uses TRBV4-1 and TRBJ1-5; maybe TRBD1 (5 bases). The length of the CDR3 is 15 residues. The germline V and J ends were trimmed by 4 bases and 1 base, with 11 bases remaining between them. CDR1 is MGHRA, CDR2 YSYEKL, per germline. In DNA, the CDR3 is TGCGCCAGCAGCCCGTGGGAGGGGAGCAATCAGCCCCAGCATTTT. It specifies CASSPWEGSNQPQHF.

This chain uses TRBV7-9 with TRBJ2-3; D is possibly TRBD2 (5 bases). The ends were cut back, 3 bases at V and 0 bases at J, with 13 bases in the middle. Germline V CDR1 and CDR2: SEHNR, FQNEAQ (reference sequence). The CDR3 loop spans 16 amino acids. CDR3: CASSFGIDTSTDTQYF. The CDR3 nucleotides are TGTGCCAGCAGCTTCGGGATCGACACTAGCACAGATACGCAGTATTTT.

This clone was detected once. The gene calls are TRBV7-9 and TRBJ1-1, with D tentatively TRBD1 (5 bases). V was shortened by 1 base and J by 7 bases, with 10 bases between the two germline ends. In germline, CDR1 is SEHNR, CDR2 FQNEAQ (reference sequence). The CDR3 spans 13 residues. The CDR3 reads CASSLERQIEAFF. The CDR3 DNA is TGTGCCAGCAGCTTAGAGAGACAGATTGAAGCTTTCTTT.

This clone was seen only a few times. CDR3 in amino acids: CASSDLAGGYSYNEQFF. In DNA, the CDR3 is TGTGCCAGCAGTGATTTAGCGGGGGGCTACTCCTACAATGAGCAGTTCTTC. The chain uses TRBV6-1 and TRBJ2-1, with 10 positions matching TRBD2. This CDR3 spans 17 amino acids. V was pared by 3 bases and J by 0 bases, with 5 bases of the junction left unmatched. The germline V gene encodes CDR1 MNHNS and CDR2 SASEGT.